This TCR beta chain was captured in a study of blood T cell repertoires in COVID-19. This CDR3 is built from 15 residues. Trimming shortened V by 5 bases and J by 6 bases, and 19 bases separated the two germline ends. Germline lookup yields CDR1 MNHEY and CDR2 SMNVEV (reference sequence). The data were produced by immunoSEQ multiplex PCR, yet TCRdb's version contains in-frame clones alone and is incomplete. The table lists a few hundred thousand clones, about nine tenths of them singletons. Participants, 18 to 89 years old, spanned 24 US areas. Participants' own reports of clinical history determined their cohort assignment.

Sample: PBMCs or T cells enriched from blood (not recorded which). The sequence was collected from a woman younger than 45 who had recovered from COVID-19. The V gene is TRBV27, the J gene TRBJ1-2, with D possibly matching TRBD1 (5 bases). DNA for the CDR3: TGTGCCAGCAGTCCCATACCGGGACTCACAAATGGCTACACCTTC. The encoded protein is CASSPIPGLTNGYTF.